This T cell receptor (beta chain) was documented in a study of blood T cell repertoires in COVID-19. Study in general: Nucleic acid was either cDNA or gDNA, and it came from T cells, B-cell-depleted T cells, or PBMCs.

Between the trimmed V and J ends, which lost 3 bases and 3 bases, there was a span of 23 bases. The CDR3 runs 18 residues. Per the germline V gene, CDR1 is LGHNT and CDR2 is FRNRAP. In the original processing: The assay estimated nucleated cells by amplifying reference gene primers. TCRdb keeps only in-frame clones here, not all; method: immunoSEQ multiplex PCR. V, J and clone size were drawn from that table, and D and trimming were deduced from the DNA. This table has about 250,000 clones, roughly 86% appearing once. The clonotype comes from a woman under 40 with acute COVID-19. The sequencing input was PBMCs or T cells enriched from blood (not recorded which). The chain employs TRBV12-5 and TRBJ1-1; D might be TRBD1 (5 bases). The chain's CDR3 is CASGFTIDSSALDTEAFF. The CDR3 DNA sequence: TGTGCTAGTGGTTTCACAATCGACAGTTCGGCCCTCGACACTGAAGCTTTCTTT.